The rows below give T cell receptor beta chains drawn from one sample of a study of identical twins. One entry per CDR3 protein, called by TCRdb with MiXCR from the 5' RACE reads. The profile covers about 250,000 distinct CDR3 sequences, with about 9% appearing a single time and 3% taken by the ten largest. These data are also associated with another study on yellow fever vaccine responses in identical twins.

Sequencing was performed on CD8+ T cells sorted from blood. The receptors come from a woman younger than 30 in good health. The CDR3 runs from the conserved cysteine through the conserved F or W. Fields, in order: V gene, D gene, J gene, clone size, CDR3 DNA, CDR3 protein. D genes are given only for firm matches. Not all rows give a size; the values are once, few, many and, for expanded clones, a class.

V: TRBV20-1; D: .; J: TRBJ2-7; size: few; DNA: TGCAGTGCTAGAGGACAGGGAGGCCTGTACGAGCAGTACTTC; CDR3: CSARGQGGLYEQYF
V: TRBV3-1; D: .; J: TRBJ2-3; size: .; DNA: TGTGCCAGCAGCCAAGATCAGCAGCCAGATACGCAGTATTTT; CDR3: CASSQDQQPDTQYF
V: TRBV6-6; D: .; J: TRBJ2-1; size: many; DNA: TGTGCCAGCAGTGCAAATGAGCAGTTCTTC; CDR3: CASSANEQFF
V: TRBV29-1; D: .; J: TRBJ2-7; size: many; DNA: TGCAGCGCAGTTACGGGTTACGAGCAGTACTTC; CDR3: CSAVTGYEQYF
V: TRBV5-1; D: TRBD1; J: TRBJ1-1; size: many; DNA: TGCGCCAGCAGCTTGTGGATGGGGGGACAGGGTCTAAGAACTGAAGCTTTCTTT; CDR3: CASSLWMGGQGLRTEAFF
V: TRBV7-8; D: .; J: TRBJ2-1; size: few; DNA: TGTGCCAGCAGCCCCCCCTTGACTGGTTACAATGAGCAGTTCTTC; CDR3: CASSPPLTGYNEQFF
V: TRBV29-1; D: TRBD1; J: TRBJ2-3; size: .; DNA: TGCAGCGTTCCCGACGAGCCAGGGGGCATCTCCGATACGCAGTATTTT; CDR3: CSVPDEPGGISDTQYF
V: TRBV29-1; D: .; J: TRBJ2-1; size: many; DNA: TGCAGCTCCCTCATTAGGAATCACAATGAGCAGTTCTTC; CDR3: CSSLIRNHNEQFF
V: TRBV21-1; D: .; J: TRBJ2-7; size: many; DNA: TGTGCCAGCAGCAAAAGTCTTAGTCGCGAGCAGTACTTC; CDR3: CASSKSLSREQYF
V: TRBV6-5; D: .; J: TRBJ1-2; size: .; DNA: TGTGCCAGCAGTTACTCTTCTTACCCGGGGAATCCCAACTATGGCTACACCTTC; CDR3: CASSYSSYPGNPNYGYTF
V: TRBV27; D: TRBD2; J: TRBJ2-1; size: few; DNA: TGTGCCAGCAGTTTAAGTCTAGCGGGAGTGAGGAATGAGCAGTTCTTC; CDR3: CASSLSLAGVRNEQFF
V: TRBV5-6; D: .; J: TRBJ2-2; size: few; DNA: TGTGCCAGCAGCTTGAAGTTTGGGGCCCCTGGGGAGCTGTTTTTT; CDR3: CASSLKFGAPGELFF
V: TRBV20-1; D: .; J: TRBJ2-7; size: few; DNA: TGCAGTGCTAGAGATAAACAGGCAGGGGCACCCTACGAGCAGTACTTC; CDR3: CSARDKQAGAPYEQYF
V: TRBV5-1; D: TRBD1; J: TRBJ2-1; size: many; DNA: TGCGCCAGCAGGGGACAGGAGGATGAGCAGTTCTTC; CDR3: CASRGQEDEQFF
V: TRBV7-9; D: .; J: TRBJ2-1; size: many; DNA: TGTGCCAGCAGCTTAGGCGGGCTATCCAATGAGCAGTTCTTC; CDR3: CASSLGGLSNEQFF
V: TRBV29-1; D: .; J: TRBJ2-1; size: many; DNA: TGCAGCGTTGCAGTTGCGGGCCATGAGCAGTTCTTC; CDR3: CSVAVAGHEQFF
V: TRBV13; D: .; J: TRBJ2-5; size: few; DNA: TGTGCCAGCAGCTCCGGAGGAGGCGGAGAGACCCAGTACTTC; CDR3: CASSSGGGGETQYF
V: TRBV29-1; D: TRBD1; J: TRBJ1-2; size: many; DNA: TGCAGCGTTGAAGATCGGGACAGCCGACGCACCTTC; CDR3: CSVEDRDSRRTF
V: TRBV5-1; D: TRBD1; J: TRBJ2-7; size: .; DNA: TGCGCCAGCAGCACCCCCCAGACAGGGGGAGAATACGAGCAGTACTTC; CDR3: CASSTPQTGGEYEQYF
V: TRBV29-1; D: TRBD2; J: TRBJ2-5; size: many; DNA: TGCAGCGTTCCATCATACGGGAGGGGGCAAGAGACCCAGTACTTC; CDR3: CSVPSYGRGQETQYF
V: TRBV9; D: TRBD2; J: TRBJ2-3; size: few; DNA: TGTGCCAGCAGCGTAGCTTTTAAGCGGGGGGGCCGGGACACAGATACGCAGTATTTT; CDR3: CASSVAFKRGGRDTDTQYF
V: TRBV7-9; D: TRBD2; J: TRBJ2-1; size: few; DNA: TGTGCCAGCAGCTTTAAGGCGGGAGCCTACAATGAGCAGTTCTTC; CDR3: CASSFKAGAYNEQFF
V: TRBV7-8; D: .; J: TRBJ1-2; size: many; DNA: TGTGCCAGCAGCTCCTTTGGGGACGACTATGGCTACACCTTC; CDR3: CASSSFGDDYGYTF
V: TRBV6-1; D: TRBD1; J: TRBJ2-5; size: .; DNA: TGTGCCAGCACGGGACAGGGGCCGGAGACCCAGTACTTC; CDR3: CASTGQGPETQYF
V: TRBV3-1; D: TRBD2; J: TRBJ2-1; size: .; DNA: TGTGCCAGCTGCCAAGGACGACTAGCGGGATCGAATGAGCAGTTCTTC; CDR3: CASCQGRLAGSNEQFF
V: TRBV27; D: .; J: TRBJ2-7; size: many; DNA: TGTGCCAGCAGTCTGGGACGGATCTACGAGCAGTACTTC; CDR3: CASSLGRIYEQYF
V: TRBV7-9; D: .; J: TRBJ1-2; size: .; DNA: TGTGCCAGCAGCTCTGACACCTTAGCTAACTATGGCTACACCTTC; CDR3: CASSSDTLANYGYTF
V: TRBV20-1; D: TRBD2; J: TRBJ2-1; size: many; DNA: TGCAGTGCGCAACCGGGACTAGTCAATGAGCAGTTCTTC; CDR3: CSAQPGLVNEQFF
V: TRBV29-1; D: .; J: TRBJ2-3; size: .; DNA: TGCAGCGTTGACGGGCCAATGGAAGGAGATACGCAGTATTTT; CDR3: CSVDGPMEGDTQYF
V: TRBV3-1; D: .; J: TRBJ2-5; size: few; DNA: TGTGCCAGCAGCCAAGATGTGGAGGGCCGAGAGACCCAGTACTTC; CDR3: CASSQDVEGRETQYF
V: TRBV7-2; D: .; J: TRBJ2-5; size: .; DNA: TGTGCCAGCAGCTTAGGGTACGGGAAAGAGACCCAGTACTTC; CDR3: CASSLGYGKETQYF
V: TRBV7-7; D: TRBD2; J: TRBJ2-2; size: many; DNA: TGTGCTAGCAGCTTCAGCGGGAGTATCGGGGAGCTGTTTTTT; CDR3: CASSFSGSIGELFF
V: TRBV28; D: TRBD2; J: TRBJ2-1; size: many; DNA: TGTGCCAGCAGCTCCGGACTAGCAGGGGATTATGAGCAGTTCTTC; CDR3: CASSSGLAGDYEQFF
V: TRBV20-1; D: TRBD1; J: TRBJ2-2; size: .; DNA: TGCAGTGCTCCAGACAGGGTACAAACCGGGGAGCTGTTTTTT; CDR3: CSAPDRVQTGELFF
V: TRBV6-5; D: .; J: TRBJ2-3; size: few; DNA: TGTGCCAGCAGTTACTCTTCCGGAGGGTTCACAGATACGCAGTATTTT; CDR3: CASSYSSGGFTDTQYF
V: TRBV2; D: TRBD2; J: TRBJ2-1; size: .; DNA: TGTGCCAGCAGGCCAGCGGGGGCAAACAATGAGCAGTTCTTC; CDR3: CASRPAGANNEQFF
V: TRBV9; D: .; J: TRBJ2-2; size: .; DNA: TGTGCCAGCAGCCCTTTCGAGGGGGAGCTGTTTTTT; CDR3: CASSPFEGELFF
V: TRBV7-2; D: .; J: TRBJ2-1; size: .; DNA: TGTGCCAGCAGCTTAGAAGGAGCGGAGCCCGCAGCTGAGCAGTTCTTC; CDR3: CASSLEGAEPAAEQFF
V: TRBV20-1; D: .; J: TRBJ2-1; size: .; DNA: TGCAGTGCTAGAATTAGGGGGTACAATGAGCAGTTCTTC; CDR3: CSARIRGYNEQFF
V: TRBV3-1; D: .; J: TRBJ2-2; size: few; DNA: TGTGCCAGCAGCCAACTTGATGTAGGGAGAGTAGCCGGGGAGCTGTTTTTT; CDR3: CASSQLDVGRVAGELFF
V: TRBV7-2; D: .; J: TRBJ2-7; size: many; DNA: TGTGCCAGCAGCGACACCACAGGTTATGAGCAGTACTTC; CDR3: CASSDTTGYEQYF
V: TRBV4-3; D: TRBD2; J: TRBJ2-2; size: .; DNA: TGCGCCAGCAGCCAAGATACGGTAGCGGGAGGAACCGGGGAGCTGTTTTTT; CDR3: CASSQDTVAGGTGELFF
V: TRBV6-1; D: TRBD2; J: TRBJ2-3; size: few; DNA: TGTGCCAGCACTAGCGGGGGGCGCACAGATACGCAGTATTTT; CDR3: CASTSGGRTDTQYF
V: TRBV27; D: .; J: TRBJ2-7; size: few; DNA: TGTGCCAGCAGTTCATGGAGGGAGACCTACGAGCAGTACTTC; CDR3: CASSSWRETYEQYF
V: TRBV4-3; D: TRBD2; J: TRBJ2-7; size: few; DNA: TGCGCCAGCAGCCAAGGAGCGGGAGGTTACGAGCAGTACTTC; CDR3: CASSQGAGGYEQYF
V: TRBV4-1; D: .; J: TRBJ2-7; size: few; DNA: TGCGCCAGCAGCCCCGAGAGAGGGAGCTCCTACGAGCAGTACTTC; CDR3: CASSPERGSSYEQYF
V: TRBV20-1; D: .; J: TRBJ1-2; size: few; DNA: TGCAGTGCTAGGTGGGGGGCTAATGGCTACACCTTC; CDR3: CSARWGANGYTF
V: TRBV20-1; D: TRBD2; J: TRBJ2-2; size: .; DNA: TGCAGTGCTAGGGCCAGCGGGGGGAACACCGGGGAGCTGTTTTTT; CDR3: CSARASGGNTGELFF
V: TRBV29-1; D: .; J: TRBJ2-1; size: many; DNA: TGCAGCACAGAAGGTATCGCGACGTACAATGAGCAGTTCTTC; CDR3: CSTEGIATYNEQFF
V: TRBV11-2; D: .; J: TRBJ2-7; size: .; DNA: TGTGCCAGCAGCTTAGAGAGGGTGGACGGGGGGCCGATCTACGAGCAGTACTTC; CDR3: CASSLERVDGGPIYEQYF
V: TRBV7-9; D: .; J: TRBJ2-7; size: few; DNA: TGTGCCAGCAGCTTAGAAAGGTGGGAGCAGTACTTC; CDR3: CASSLERWEQYF